Each of the 5 T cell receptor beta chains below was sequenced from the same sample in a study of T cells after yellow fever vaccination. TCRdb reanalysed the 5' RACE reads using MiXCR and keeps one entry per CDR3 protein. This table has roughly 250,000 distinct CDR3 sequences, approximately 12% appearing once. This specimen consisted of CD4+ T cells sorted from PBMCs, obtained 45 days after the yellow fever booster vaccination. These receptors all stem from a man between 25 and 39 years old who received the YFV17D yellow fever vaccine.

This clonotype appeared a few times. V usage is TRBV20-1 and J usage is TRBJ2-5; the match to TRBD1 covers 8 bases. Looked up from germline, CDR1 is DFQATT and CDR2 is SNEGSKA (reference sequence). The CDR3 extends over 12 amino acids. Trimming at V came to 6 bases and at J to 4 bases, leaving 4 bases not matched to a gene. CDR3 sequence: CSAHGQGETQYF. For the CDR3, the DNA is TGCAGTGCCCATGGACAGGGAGAGACCCAGTACTTC.

Ten or more counts support this clonotype. The gene calls are TRBV12-3 or TRBV12-4 and TRBJ2-3; 12 bases line up with TRBD2. The CDR3 has 15 residues. Losses at the gene ends were 3 bases for V and 4 bases for J; bases not matched to a gene: 2. The CDR3 DNA reads TGTGCCAGCAGTTTCCGACTAGCGGGAGCAGATACGCAGTATTTT. Encoded protein: CASSFRLAGADTQYF.

The chain uses TRBV12-3 or TRBV12-4 and TRBJ2-6; possibly TRBD1 for D (6 bases). V dropped 6 bases and J dropped 0 bases, with 9 bases sitting between them. CDR3 length: 15 amino acids. CDR3 amino acids: CASRRQVSGANVLTF. As DNA, the CDR3 is TGTGCCAGCAGACGACAGGTCTCTGGGGCCAACGTCCTGACTTTC.

The chain joins TRBV27 to TRBJ2-1, with 13 bases identical to TRBD2. The V segment lost 1 base and the J segment 6 bases; nucleotides outside the gene matches: 9. Germline CDR1 is MNHEY and CDR2 is SMNVEV (reference sequence). CDR3 length: 18 amino acids. The CDR3 loop reads CASSLWSTGTSGANEQFF. For the CDR3, the DNA is TGTGCCAGCAGTTTATGGTCTACCGGGACTAGCGGGGCCAATGAGCAGTTCTTC.

This chain links TRBV5-1 with TRBJ2-5; D unclear. The CDR3 runs to 14 residues. V was trimmed by 0 bases and J by 6 bases, leaving 12 bases between them. CDR1 is SGHRS and CDR2 is YFSETQ in the germline V gene. The CDR3 nucleotides are TGCGCCAGCAGCTTGGCGACCCCCGGCAAGACCCAGTACTTC. This translates into CASSLATPGKTQYF.